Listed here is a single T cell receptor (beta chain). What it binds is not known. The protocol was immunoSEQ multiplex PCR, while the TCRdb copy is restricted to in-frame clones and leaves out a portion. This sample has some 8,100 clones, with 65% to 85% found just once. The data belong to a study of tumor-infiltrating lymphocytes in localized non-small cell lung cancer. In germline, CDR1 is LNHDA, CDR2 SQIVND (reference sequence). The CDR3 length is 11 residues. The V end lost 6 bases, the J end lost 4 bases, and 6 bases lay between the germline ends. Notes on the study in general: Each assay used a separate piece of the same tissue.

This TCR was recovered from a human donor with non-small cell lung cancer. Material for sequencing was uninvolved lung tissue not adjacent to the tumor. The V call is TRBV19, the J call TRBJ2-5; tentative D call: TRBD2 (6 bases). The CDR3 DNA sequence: TGTGCCAGTAGGGGGGGAGAGACCCAGTACTTC. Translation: CASRGGETQYF. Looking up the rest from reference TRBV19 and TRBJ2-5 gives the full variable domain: DGGITQSPKYLFRKEGQNVTLSCEQNLNHDAMYWYRQDPGQGLRLIYYSQIVNDFQKGDIAEGYSVSREKKESFPLTVTSAQKNPTAFYLCASRGGETQYFGPGTRLLVL.